This TCR beta chain was sequenced in a study of cytomegalovirus exposure and HLA in healthy donors. Study results and limitations: There were a few CMV-associated chains whose specificity for CMV antigens was confirmed in vitro. Clusters of TCRs from the first cohort tended to co-occur in the roughly 120 validation repertoires (as a later analysis found).

The CDR3 has 15 residues. The junction had 6 bases not matched to a gene; V was cut back by 2 bases and J by 5 bases. Germline assignment: CDR1 ENHRY and CDR2 SYGVKD. Turning to this clone: Antigen unknown.

The data were produced by immunoSEQ multiplex PCR, yet TCRdb's version contains in-frame clones alone and is incomplete. The sample consists of over 250,000 clones, approximately 90% of them appearing once. The chain uses TRBV10-3 and TRBJ2-1, with TRBD2 matching over 7 bases. The TCR was taken from a woman aged 25 to 39 in good health and CMV-seropositive. Sequencing was performed on PBMCs. CDR3 DNA sequence: TGTGCCATCAGTGAGACTATGCTAGCGGACAATGAGCAGTTCTTC. Translated, it gives CAISETMLADNEQFF.